This T cell receptor (beta chain) was captured in a study of cytomegalovirus exposure and HLA in healthy donors. Across the study: An analysis done earlier identified 95 million to 140 million unique TCR beta sequences from about 180 million T cells. Study outcomes and limitations: Specific recognition of CMV antigens was confirmed in vitro for a few chains (all CMV-associated). The study listed about 150 cytomegalovirus-associated TCR beta chains. Only CMV serostatus was available as immune exposure information.

With 2 bases removed from V and 15 bases from J, the gap between germline ends came to 10 bases. Germline values: CDR1 DFQATT, CDR2 SNEGSKA (reference sequence). The length of the CDR3 is 10 residues. Worth noting for this clone: Its antigen is not identified.

PCR was performed using 60 Vbeta and 13 Jbeta primers. Profiling relied on immunoSEQ multiplex PCR, and the TCRdb table lists in-frame clones only, not all of them. The sample holds around 170,000 clones, roughly 77% seen once. This sequence joins TRBV20-1 and TRBJ1-4; possible D gene TRBD1, 5 bases. The clonotype was recovered from a woman younger than 45 in good health and CMV-seropositive. The source material was PBMCs. CDR3 region: CSARRSGLFF. The DNA of the CDR3 is TGCAGTGCTAGACGTTCAGGGTTGTTTTTT.